One and the same sample provided the 21 T cell receptor beta chains below, sequenced in a study of T cells in women clearing cervical HPV infection. Only in-frame clones appear in the TCRdb table, and some are missing; sequencing was by immunoSEQ multiplex PCR. This repertoire includes 30,000 to 35,000 clones. Material for sequencing was blood buffy coat. The receptors were gathered from a woman between 18 and 70 years old with a cervical HPV16 infection that either progressed to CIN3+ or cleared (not recorded which).

Points on this clone: The sequence runs out 3 residues before the end of the CDR3; the remainder is reconstructed from the germline J gene. This chain joins TRBV29-1 and TRBJ2-1, with D maybe TRBD2 (5 bases). Trimming stripped 6 bases from V and 6 bases from J, with 18 bases between. Germline CDR1 and CDR2: SQVTM and ANQGSEA. This CDR3 spans 14 amino acids. The DNA read from the CDR3 is TGCAGCGTCTGCGGGCCTACGAGCAGCAATGAG. Protein product: CSVCGPTSSNE. The CDR3 in its entirety is CSVCGPTSSNEQFF.

As to this clone: The sequence runs out 3 residues before the end of the CDR3; the remainder is reconstructed from the germline J gene. The gene calls are TRBV20-1 and TRBJ2-1, with 8 bases aligning to TRBD1. The CDR3 has 16 amino acids. CDR1 is DFQATT, CDR2 SNEGSKA, per germline (reference sequence). Trimming took 0 bases from V and 4 from J; bases not matched to a gene: 8. CDR3 protein: CSARDRRQGAYNEQFF. The covered CDR3 bases are TGCAGTGCTAGAGATAGGCGGCAGGGGGCATACAATGAG.

A word on this clone: The read gets to within 3 residues of the CDR3 end, and the germline J gene fills in the rest. V usage is TRBV5-1 and J usage is TRBJ1-1; the match to TRBD1 covers 8 bases. The CDR3 covers 16 residues. CDR1 is SGHRS and CDR2 is YFSETQ in the germline V gene. With 2 bases clipped from V and 2 bases from J, the junction kept 8 bases outside the gene matches. CDR3: CASSLLPGQDNTEAFF. The CDR3 DNA, read in part, is TGCGCCAGCAGCTTACTCCCGGGACAGGATAACACTGAA.

As concerns this clone: Read sequence stops 3 residues before the CDR3 end, and the germline J gene provides the missing end. The chain recombines TRBV6-2 or TRBV6-3 with TRBJ1-5, with D unclear. V was cut by 2 bases and J by 0 bases, with 5 bases left in between. This CDR3 has 14 residues. Germline assignment: CDR1 MNHEY and CDR2 SVGEGT. CDR3: CASSYVDSNQPQHF. The CDR3 bases that were read are TGTGCCAGCAGTTACGTAGATAGCAATCAGCCC.

Points on this clone: The CDR3 end lies 3 residues beyond the end of the read and is filled in from the germline J gene. This chain connects TRBV7-2 to TRBJ1-4; no clear D. The CDR3 sequence is 13 residues long. Germline loops: CDR1 SGHTA, CDR2 FQGNSA. The ends were cut back, 3 bases at V and 5 bases at J, with 7 bases in the middle. The CDR3 DNA, read in part, is TGTGCCAGCAGCTTTATTCAGAATGAAAAA. It translates to CASSFIQNEK. The full CDR3 protein is CASSFIQNEKLFF.

To note about this clone: The observed sequence ends 3 residues before the CDR3 terminus, with the missing tail filled in from the germline J gene. The rearrangement links TRBV18 to TRBJ1-2, with D possibly TRBD1 on 5 matching bases. Looked up from germline, CDR1 is KGHSH and CDR2 is LQKENI. This CDR3 is built from 15 residues. The CDR3 reads CASSPTDRPDNDYTF. CDR3 DNA, as far as it was read: TGTGCCAGCTCACCCACCGACAGACCGGACAATGAC.

The CDR3 reads CASAWGTSRGEQFF. CDR3 bases read: TGTGCCAGTGCATGGGGGACTAGCCGGGGTGAG. The rearrangement joins TRBV19 to TRBJ2-1; 9 bases line up with TRBD2. The CDR3 end is not reached by the read, which stops 3 residues before it; the germline J gene fills it in. Trimming removed 8 bases from V and 9 bases from J; junction bases left unmatched: 11. CDR1 LNHDA and CDR2 SQIVND come from the germline V gene (reference sequence). This CDR3 region has 14 residues.

On this clone: The read ends 3 residues shy of where the CDR3 ends; the end is completed using the germline J gene. V is TRBV13 and J is TRBJ2-1; 10 bases map to TRBD2. The germline V gene has CDR1 PRHDT and CDR2 FYEKMQ (reference sequence). The CDR3 has 16 amino acids. V gave up 5 bases and J gave up 4 bases; unmatched junction bases: 8. CDR3 sequence: CASSPTGLAYYNEQFF. CDR3 DNA (partial): TGTGCCAGCAGCCCCACGGGACTAGCGTATTACAATGAG. Supplemented by reference TRBV13 and TRBJ2-1, the full variable domain reads AAGVIQSPRHLIKEKRETATLKCYPIPRHDTVYWYQQGPGQDPQFLISFYEKMQSDKGSIPDRFSAQQFSDYHSELNMSSLELGDSALYFCASSPTGLAYYNEQFFGPGTRLTVL.

As concerns this clone: The read is 3 residues too short to cover the CDR3 end, so that end is filled in from the germline J gene. The V and J genes are TRBV20-1 and TRBJ2-2; D is tentatively TRBD1 or TRBD2 (5 bases each). The CDR3 extends over 14 amino acids. Germline-derived CDR1 and CDR2 are DFQATT and SNEGSKA (reference sequence). V lost 0 bases, J lost 3 bases, and 8 bases lay in between. CDR3 bases read: TGCAGTGCTAGAGATAGAGGGGACACCGGGGAG. It is translated as CSARDRGDTGE. The entire CDR3 sequence reads CSARDRGDTGELFF.

Comments on this clone: The read falls 3 residues short of the CDR3 end, and the missing part is taken from the germline J gene. The rearrangement joins TRBV30 to TRBJ1-2, with 7 positions matching TRBD1. There are 12 residues in the CDR3. After removal of 1 base from V and 7 bases from J, the junction contained 3 bases not matched to a gene. CDR1 is GTSNPN, CDR2 SVGIG, per germline (reference sequence). CDR3 DNA, as far as it was read: TGTGCCTGGAGTGAACAGGGGTTTGGC. It encodes CAWSEQGFG. The CDR3, in full, reads CAWSEQGFGYTF.

Note on this clone: The read finishes 3 residues shy of the CDR3 end, and the germline J gene is used to complete it. This chain uses TRBV7-8 with TRBJ2-1; 14 bases align to TRBD2. Germline V gene lookup returns CDR1 SGHVS and CDR2 FQNEAQ. With V trimmed by 3 bases and J by 8 bases, 0 bases remained unmatched. CDR3 size: 14 residues. The CDR3 loop reads CASSLGLAGDEQFF. Incomplete CDR3 DNA: TGTGCCAGCAGCTTGGGACTAGCGGGAGATGAG.

Concerning this clone itself: From the germline J gene comes the end of the CDR3, since the read stops 3 residues before it. The chain joins TRBV12-3 or TRBV12-4 to TRBJ2-3, with D perhaps matching TRBD1 (6 bases). V dropped 5 bases and J dropped 3 bases, with 15 bases sitting between them. This CDR3 region has 15 residues. The CDR3 here is CASSLRSQGTDTQYF. The CDR3 bases that were read are TGTGCCAGCAGTCTGAGATCTCAGGGGACAGATACG.

Concerning this clone itself: The DNA ends 3 residues before the CDR3 does, and the rest of the CDR3 is filled in from the germline J gene. The V gene is TRBV19, the J gene TRBJ1-1; TRBD1 is a possible D gene (5 bases). Germline V CDR1 and CDR2: LNHDA, SQIVND (reference sequence). The CDR3 has 16 residues. The V and J ends lost 5 bases and 1 base respectively, with 17 bases between them. CDR3 residues: CASSSRGAFSNTEAFF. The sequenced CDR3 bases are TGTGCCAGTAGTTCCCGAGGGGCCTTTTCGAACACTGAA.

As to this clone: Read coverage stops 3 residues before the CDR3 terminus; the germline J gene supplies the remainder. V gene TRBV10-1 combines with J gene TRBJ2-5; D might be TRBD1 (6 bases). CDR1 is WNHNN, CDR2 SYGVQD, per germline (reference sequence). The V gene lost 3 bases and the J gene lost 0 bases, with 14 bases spanning the gap. The CDR3 sequence is 16 residues long. The covered CDR3 bases are TGCGCCAGCAGTGATTCGGGACAAGCGTACCAAGAGACC. Protein sequence: CASSDSGQAYQET. The entire CDR3 protein is CASSDSGQAYQETQYF.

Regarding this clone: The read finishes 3 residues shy of the CDR3 end, and the germline J gene is used to complete it. Other nucleotide sequences from this sample produce the same CDR3. The chain joins TRBV18 to TRBJ2-7; possibly TRBD1 for D (5 bases). The CDR3 is made up of 13 amino acids. The germline V gene has CDR1 KGHSH and CDR2 LQKENI. V lost 9 bases to trimming and J lost 5 bases, with 17 bases between them. The DNA read from the CDR3 is TGTGCCAGTTCATCAGGGTCGGGCAACGAG. As protein: CASSSGSGNE. In full, the CDR3 reads CASSSGSGNEQYF.

With regard to this clone: From the germline J gene comes the end of the CDR3, since the read stops 3 residues before it. This sequence joins TRBV5-1 and TRBJ2-3; D not resolved. The CDR3 loop spans 14 amino acids. Deletions cut 2 bases from V and 3 bases from J, with 10 bases between. Germline CDR1 reads SGHRS; CDR2 reads YFSETQ. CDR3 sequence reads: CASSFGSTTDTQYF. The DNA read from the CDR3 is TGCGCCAGCAGCTTTGGTAGTACGACAGATACG.

The chain's CDR3 is CASSPYSKNEQFF. Incomplete CDR3 DNA: TGTGCCAGCAGCCCGTACAGCAAGAATGAG. The chain links TRBV7-3 to TRBJ2-1, with D unresolved. The read falls 3 residues short of the CDR3 end, and the missing part is taken from the germline J gene. CDR1 and CDR2 from the germline V gene are SGHTA and FQGTGA. The CDR3 has 13 amino acids. Trimming removed 5 bases from V and 7 bases from J, with 12 bases in between.

About this clone itself: With the read ending 3 residues before the CDR3 end, the germline J gene is used to fill in that end. The chain joins TRBV2 to TRBJ2-1; 9 bases fit TRBD2. Per germline, CDR1 SNHLY and CDR2 FYNNEI. The CDR3 is 14 residues long. The V and J ends lost 7 bases and 4 bases, in that order; junction bases with no gene match: 5. CDR3 DNA (partial): TGTGCCAGCATTGAGACTAGCGGTTACAATGAG. Encoded protein: CASIETSGYNE. The whole CDR3 protein is CASIETSGYNEQFF.

Of note for this clone: The read ends 3 residues shy of where the CDR3 ends; the end is completed using the germline J gene. The V gene is TRBV28, the J gene TRBJ2-7; 9 bases fit TRBD2. This CDR3 is built from 16 residues. Germline assignment: CDR1 MDHEN and CDR2 SYDVKM. V dropped 5 bases and J dropped 5; count of bases not matched to a gene: 13. This CDR3 is CASSPSGAGGYHEQYF. The sequenced CDR3 bases are TGTGCCAGCAGTCCCTCCGGAGCGGGAGGATACCACGAG.

With regard to this clone: Read coverage stops 3 residues before the CDR3 terminus; the germline J gene supplies the remainder. V is TRBV10-3 and J is TRBJ2-1, with D possibly matching TRBD1 (5 bases). V dropped 6 bases and J dropped 3 bases, with 12 bases sitting between them. CDR3 length equals 14 residues. The germline CDR1 and CDR2 sequences are ENHRY and SYGVKD. The CDR3 region is CAISAPGYYNEQFF. Incomplete CDR3 DNA: TGTGCCATCAGCGCCCCAGGGTACTACAATGAG.

For this clone: The read ends 3 residues early relative to the CDR3; the germline J gene fills the gap. J is TRBJ1-1 and V is TRBV29-1; TRBD1 might be the D (6 bases). The V end lost 7 bases, the J end lost 1 base, and 13 bases lay between the germline ends. Germline CDR1 reads SQVTM; CDR2 reads ANQGSEA. The CDR3 sequence is 13 residues long. CDR3 region: CSGRGLRNTEAFF. The CDR3 bases that were read are TGCAGCGGGAGGGGGTTGAGGAACACTGAA.